This section outlines one TCR beta chain sequence together with its context. This clonotype was observed a handful of times. The target of this receptor is not known. Within one base of it there is no much larger clone, and no base qualities were kept. From the germline V gene, CDR1 is SQVTM and CDR2 is ANQGSEA. Relative to germline, V is missing 7 bases and J is missing 4 bases, with 9 bases of the junction outside any gene match. Counted from cysteine to phenylalanine, this CDR3 has 15 amino acids. Left in the record is the CDR3 DNA by itself, 45 bases read in frame from the first base. The data originate from a study of response to subunit inactivated influenza vaccine (dated by TCRdb to the late 2010s). In terms of the full investigation: To follow how T cells responded to a trivalent subunit inactivated influenza vaccine, the researchers relied on deep quantitative profiling of the T cell receptor repertoire. The investigation overall reported the following: The authors suggested that each seasonal influenza vaccination may recruit only a limited number of new T cells.

Receptors were amplified or captured by RT-PCR. This sample was sequenced with an Illumina HiSeq 2500. Through fastp at Q25 and MiXCR, TCRdb rebuilt clones from the public reads, retaining in-frame beta chains. Every distinct CDR3 protein forms one entry, paired with its most common genes and DNA. Here the sample has hundreds of thousands of distinct CDR3 sequences; 11% to 15% occur a single time. The ten most abundant clones make up 7.5% to 9% of the sample. The chain was built from TRBV29-1 and TRBJ2-3; 12 junctional bases match TRBD1. This material consisted of PBMCs from blood, taken around 15 days before vaccination. This sequence originates from a man in his fifties or sixties who received an inactivated influenza vaccine. Donor details come from another sample of the same person, matched by shared clones. The bases read TGCAGCGCCGGACGCGGGACAGGGGGCGCAGATACGCAGTATTTT. Translated, this gives CSAGRGTGGADTQYF.